What follows are 23 T cell receptor beta chains derived from one specimen sequenced in a study of T cell responses to AZD1222 COVID-19 vaccine. The method was immunoSEQ multiplex PCR; TCRdb's version includes in-frame clones alone and lacks a portion of them. The sample shows around 84,000 clones, approximately 86% of them seen only once. The sequencing here drew on peripheral blood, taken on day 0 of MenACWY control vaccination. All receptors come from an adult in good health.

The chain links TRBV11-2 to TRBJ1-4; D gene unclear. Germline V CDR1 and CDR2: SGHAT, FQNNGV. Trimming left V 1 base short and J 5 bases short, with 14 bases between. The CDR3 loop spans 16 amino acids. The CDR3, as DNA: TGTGCCAGCAGCTTAGGGAATTCGGAGAAAAATGAAAAACTGTTTTTT. Its protein product is CASSLGNSEKNEKLFF.

The chain links TRBV6-5 to TRBJ2-1, with 9 bases identical to TRBD1. V lost 8 bases to trimming and J lost 2 bases; unmatched junction nucleotides: 4. The CDR3 is made up of 14 amino acids. The V gene's germline CDR1 is MNHEY and CDR2 SVGAGI. Written as DNA, the CDR3 is TGTGCCAGCGGGCGACAGGGGGCCTACAATGAGCAGTTCTTC. It specifies CASGRQGAYNEQFF.

The rearrangement uses TRBV9 and TRBJ1-3; 7 positions match TRBD1. The CDR3 totals 15 residues. The trim removed 5 bases at V and 10 bases at J, leaving 15 bases unmatched. Germline V gene data show CDR1 as SGDLS and CDR2 as YYNGEE. Here the CDR3 reads CASRKTGWASVTIYF. In DNA, the CDR3 is TGTGCCAGCAGGAAGACAGGGTGGGCGAGTGTGACCATATATTTT.

The CDR3 DNA sequence: TGTGCCAGCAACTCGGCTAGCGGGGGCCCGAACACCGGGGAGCTGTTTTTT. It encodes CASNSASGGPNTGELFF. The gene calls are TRBV7-2 and TRBJ2-2, with 10 bases that match TRBD2. Unmatched junction bases numbered 8, after V lost 7 bases and J lost 0 bases. The germline V gene has CDR1 SGHTA and CDR2 FQGNSA. CDR3 size: 17 residues.

The chain links TRBV4-1 to TRBJ2-1; 10 nucleotides line up with TRBD2. Trimming removed 4 bases from V and 4 bases from J; junction bases left unmatched: 10. Looked up from germline, CDR1 is MGHRA and CDR2 is YSYEKL. The CDR3 runs to 17 residues. The CDR3 region has the DNA TGCGCCAGCAGCCTACAACTTAGCGGGGGGTTATACAATGAGCAGTTCTTC. This codes for CASSLQLSGGLYNEQFF.

The count of this clone is one. CDR3 amino acids: CSVRGGETQYF. CDR3 DNA sequence: TGCAGCGTTAGGGGAGGCGAGACCCAGTACTTC. The chain joins TRBV29-1 to TRBJ2-5; TRBD2 is a possible D gene (6 bases). Germline V gene lookup returns CDR1 SQVTM and CDR2 ANQGSEA. The CDR3 runs 11 residues. The V and J ends lost 5 bases and 5 bases respectively, with 9 bases between them.

The chain carries TRBV11-2 and TRBJ1-6; no clear D. The CDR3 totals 13 residues. Trimming left V 5 bases short and J 8 bases short, with 10 bases between. Germline CDR1 reads SGHAT; CDR2 reads FQNNGV. CDR3 DNA: TGTGCCAGCAGCGAAGACCGGGATTCACCCCTCCACTTT. Translating gives CASSEDRDSPLHF.

The chain combines TRBV27 with TRBJ1-2; possible D gene TRBD1, 5 bases. Looked up from germline, CDR1 is MNHEY and CDR2 is SMNVEV (reference sequence). The CDR3 consists of 15 residues. The V and J ends lost 4 bases and 3 bases respectively, with 15 bases between them. As DNA, the CDR3 is TGTGCCAGCAGTTACGGGACCCCACGGGACTATGGCTACACCTTC. Translating gives CASSYGTPRDYGYTF.

The CDR3 coding sequence is TGTGCCTGGAGGGTCCGGACCAGTAATTCACCCCTCCACTTT. This codes for CAWRVRTSNSPLHF. The rearrangement links TRBV30 to TRBJ1-6; D gene unclear. The CDR3 has 14 amino acids. From germline, CDR1 is GTSNPN and CDR2 SVGIG (reference sequence). V was pared by 3 bases and J by 6 bases, with 12 bases between.

The CDR3 region has the DNA TGCGCCAGCAGCTTGGACGGGCGGGACGGTTCACCCCTCCACTTT. Amino acid sequence: CASSLDGRDGSPLHF. The chain is built from TRBV5-1 and TRBJ1-6, with a possible D match to TRBD1 (5 bases). Trimming left V 0 bases short and J 9 bases short, with 13 bases between. CDR1 SGHRS and CDR2 YFSETQ come from the germline V gene. This CDR3 has 15 residues.

The V and J genes are TRBV18 and TRBJ2-5; D remains ambiguous. Trimming removed 5 bases from V and 0 bases from J, with 7 bases in between. The length of the CDR3 is 13 residues. Germline CDR1 reads KGHSH; CDR2 reads LQKENI. CDR3 nucleotide sequence: TGTGCCAGCTCATTGGGATACCAAGAGACCCAGTACTTC. Its protein product is CASSLGYQETQYF.

The J gene is TRBJ2-3, the V gene TRBV5-1; possibly TRBD2 for D (6 bases). This CDR3 has 14 residues. The germline gives CDR1 SGHRS, CDR2 YFSETQ. Trimming removed 5 bases from V and 4 bases from J, with 14 bases in between. CDR3 bases: TGCGCCAGCAGACGCTCGACTAGTGCAGATACGCAGTATTTT. Residues: CASRRSTSADTQYF.

J is TRBJ1-2 and V is TRBV5-1; TRBD1 aligns across 9 bases. After removal of 0 bases from V and 7 bases from J, the junction contained 10 bases not matched to a gene. Looked up from germline, CDR1 is SGHRS and CDR2 is YFSETQ. The CDR3 is 16 amino acids. The chain's CDR3 is CASSLDQPGQGRGYTF. The CDR3 region has the DNA TGCGCCAGCAGCTTGGACCAACCGGGACAGGGTCGTGGCTACACCTTC.

The chain employs TRBV11-2 and TRBJ2-1; the D call may be TRBD1 or TRBD2 (6 bases each). Germline-derived CDR1 and CDR2 are SGHAT and FQNNGV. The germline V and J ends were trimmed by 5 bases and 2 bases, with 13 bases remaining between them. There are 15 residues in the CDR3. DNA for the CDR3: TGTGCCAGCAGCCCATCTCGGGGGCCCTACAATGAGCAGTTCTTC. Amino acid sequence: CASSPSRGPYNEQFF.

The V call is TRBV27, the J call TRBJ2-7, with 10 positions matching TRBD1. The CDR3 has 17 residues. The ends lost 6 bases at V and 2 bases at J; junction bases unmatched: 13. Germline lookup yields CDR1 MNHEY and CDR2 SMNVEV (reference sequence). The CDR3 DNA reads as TGTGCCAGCAGCCGCCGTAGATCCGGGACAGGGGCCTACGAGCAGTACTTC. This encodes CASSRRRSGTGAYEQYF.

The chain's CDR3 is CASSSHRGQTQYF. CDR3 nucleotides: TGTGCCAGCAGTTCACACAGGGGACAGACCCAGTACTTC. V usage is TRBV6-5 and J usage is TRBJ2-5; 7 positions agree with TRBD1. Trimming took 4 bases from V and 6 from J; bases not matched to a gene: 5. Germline V gene data show CDR1 as MNHEY and CDR2 as SVGAGI. There are 13 residues in the CDR3.

The chain uses TRBV5-5 and TRBJ2-7; TRBD2 agrees at 8 bases. The germline V gene encodes CDR1 SGHKS and CDR2 YYEKEE (reference sequence). V lost 4 bases and J lost 2; bases outside the gene matches: 11. This CDR3 contains 16 residues. The CDR3 region has the DNA TGTGCCAGCAGCATCAACGGCGGGGGGATCACCTACGAGCAGTACTTC. Protein product: CASSINGGGITYEQYF.

V and J are TRBV19 and TRBJ2-5; perhaps TRBD1 as D (6 bases). CDR3 length equals 18 residues. Germline V gene data show CDR1 as LNHDA and CDR2 as SQIVND (reference sequence). The V end lost 0 bases, the J end lost 7 bases, and 24 bases lay between the germline ends. CDR3 residues: CASSIDHQTGNMPGTQYF. The CDR3 DNA is TGTGCCAGTAGTATAGACCACCAGACAGGAAACATGCCGGGGACCCAGTACTTC.

The chain employs TRBV30 and TRBJ2-5; 10 positions agree with TRBD1. Trimming at V came to 3 bases and at J to 4 bases, leaving 2 bases not matched to a gene. This CDR3 comprises 13 residues. Germline V lookup: CDR1 GTSNPN, CDR2 SVGIG (reference sequence). DNA for the CDR3: TGTGCCTGGAGGGACAGGGGGAGAGAGACCCAGTACTTC. This gives the protein CAWRDRGRETQYF.

This chain links TRBV11-2 with TRBJ2-7; D is unclear. The germline CDR1 and CDR2 sequences are SGHAT and FQNNGV. Trimming left V 3 bases short and J 7 bases short, with 10 bases between. The CDR3 consists of 12 residues. Written as DNA, the CDR3 is TGTGCCAGCAGCTTGTTACGGTGGGAGCAGTACTTC. Its protein is CASSLLRWEQYF.

This clone has a single count. As DNA, the CDR3 is TGCGCCAGCAGCTTAACCTCCGGGACAGGGGCCACTGAAGCTTTCTTT. It translates to CASSLTSGTGATEAFF. V gene TRBV5-1 combines with J gene TRBJ1-1; the match to TRBD1 covers 10 bases. The length of the CDR3 is 16 residues. With 2 bases clipped from V and 4 bases from J, the junction kept 8 bases outside the gene matches. Germline loops: CDR1 SGHRS, CDR2 YFSETQ.

This rearrangement joins TRBV29-1 to TRBJ1-1; no clear D gene. Germline V gene lookup returns CDR1 SQVTM and CDR2 ANQGSEA. The CDR3 runs 13 residues. V was clipped by 6 bases and J by 0 bases, with 11 bases between them. The CDR3 is CSVSVGMNTEAFF. In nucleotides, the CDR3 is TGCAGCGTCAGTGTAGGGATGAACACTGAAGCTTTCTTT. Using reference TRBV29-1 and TRBJ1-1 for the parts outside the CDR3, the full variable domain is SAVISQKPSRDICQRGTSLTIQCQVDSQVTMMFWYRQQPGQSLTLIATANQGSEATYESGFVIDKFPISRPNLTFSTLTVSNMSPEDSSIYLCSVSVGMNTEAFFGQGTRLTVV.

As to this clone: At one boundary the junction diverges from the germline segment, which might be a read error. The chain couples TRBV5-4 to TRBJ1-1; tentatively, D is TRBD1 (5 bases). The CDR3 sequence is 15 residues long. Per the germline V gene, CDR1 is SGHNT and CDR2 is YYREEE (reference sequence). CDR3 in DNA: TGTGCCAGCAGCTCGGGACTAGTCCAGTACACTGAAGCTTTCTTC. It yields the protein CASSSGLVQYTEAFF. Full variable domain (remainder filled in from reference TRBV5-4 and TRBJ1-1): ETGVTQSPTHLIKTRGQQVTLRCSSQSGHNTVSWYQQALGQGPQFIFQYYREEENGRGNFPPRFSGLQFPNYSSELNVNALELDDSALYLCASSSGLVQYTEAFFGQGTRLTVV.